This T cell receptor (beta chain) was identified in a study of T cells in Graves' hyperthyroidism and ophthalmopathy. What was amplified from RNA transcripts were TCR beta CDR3 regions. In the first-round RT-PCR of the TCR CDR3, the HTBI primer set was used. TCRdb reprocessed the multiplex PCR reads with MiXCR, giving one entry per CDR3 protein. Of hundreds of thousands of distinct CDR3 sequences in the sample, under 15% were seen once. Each diagnosis drew on symptoms, thyroxine, TRAb, thyroid ultrasound and orbital computed tomography findings. Findings and limits, study-wide: Blood samples included most of the expanded thyroid clonotypes exceeding 0.001.

The CDR3 covers 15 residues. Germline-derived CDR1 and CDR2 are SGHRS and YFSETQ. Trimming pared 1 base from V and 2 bases from J, leaving 13 bases between. This clonotype showed up many times. Its target is unknown. The chain joins TRBV5-1 to TRBJ2-7; D possibly uses TRBD1 or TRBD2 (6 bases each). This sequence originates from a man between 18 and 35 years old with Graves' ophthalmopathy. Sequenced sample: blood. The chain's CDR3 is CASSLTGAHPYEQYF. CDR3 coding DNA: TGCGCCAGCAGCTTGACGGGGGCGCATCCCTACGAGCAGTACTTC.